The present entry profiles one T cell receptor beta chain with its context. The clone's antigen remains unknown. A much larger clone lies one base from this, so it may be a read error. The germline V gene (reference sequence) sets CDR1 to LNHDA and CDR2 to SQIVND. The CDR3 runs 13 residues from the cysteine to the phenylalanine. Here the CDR3 DNA is all that survives: 39 bases in frame from base 1. Cut back by 3 bases and 6 bases, the V and J ends lie 8 bases apart. Reads for this sample came from an Illumina HiSeq 2500. TCRdb itself trimmed the public reads at Q25 with fastp, ran MiXCR and retained productive beta chains. Merged by CDR3 protein, the rows form single entries marked with the most common genes and DNA. The sample contains 1,200 or so distinct CDR3 sequences, roughly two fifths of them found a single time. The ten largest account for less than 65% of the sample. This sample was taken from a study (dated 2017 in TCRdb). Regarding the complete study: The study used sequence and structural analyses to characterize human CD8+ TCR repertoires recognizing immunodominant viral antigens. General conclusions and limits of the study: According to the report, the CD8+ TCR repertoires were highly diverse, and those specific to different immunodominant viral antigens were distinct from each other.

The sequenced sample was CD8+ T cells (not recorded whether cultured). The receptor was derived from a male donor. The chain is assembled from TRBV19 and TRBJ2-2, and possibly TRBD1, on 6 matching bases. CDR3 reads: CASSMGAAGELFF. The DNA reads as follows: TGTGCCAGTAGTATGGGGGCGGCCGGGGAGCTGTTTTTT.